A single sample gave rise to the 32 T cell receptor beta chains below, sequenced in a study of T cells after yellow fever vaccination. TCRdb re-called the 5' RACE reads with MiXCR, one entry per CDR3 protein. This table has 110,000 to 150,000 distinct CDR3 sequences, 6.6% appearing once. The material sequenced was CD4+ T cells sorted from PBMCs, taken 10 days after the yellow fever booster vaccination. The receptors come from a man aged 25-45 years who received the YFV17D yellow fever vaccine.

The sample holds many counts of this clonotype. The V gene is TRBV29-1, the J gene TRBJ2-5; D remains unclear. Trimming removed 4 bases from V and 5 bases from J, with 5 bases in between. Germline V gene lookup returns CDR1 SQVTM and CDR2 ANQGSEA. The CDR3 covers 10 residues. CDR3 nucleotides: TGCAGCGTTGGCTGGGAGACCCAGTACTTC. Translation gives CSVGWETQYF. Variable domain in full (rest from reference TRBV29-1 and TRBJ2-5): SAVISQKPSRDICQRGTSLTIQCQVDSQVTMMFWYRQQPGQSLTLIATANQGSEATYESGFVIDKFPISRPNLTFSTLTVSNMSPEDSSIYLCSVGWETQYFGPGTRLLVL.

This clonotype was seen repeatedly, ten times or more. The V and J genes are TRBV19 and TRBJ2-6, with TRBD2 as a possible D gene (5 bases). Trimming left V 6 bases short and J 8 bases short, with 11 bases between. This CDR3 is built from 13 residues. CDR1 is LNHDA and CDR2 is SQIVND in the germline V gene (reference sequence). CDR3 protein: CASRVGAPNVLTF. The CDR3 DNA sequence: TGTGCCAGTAGAGTGGGAGCGCCCAACGTCCTGACTTTC.

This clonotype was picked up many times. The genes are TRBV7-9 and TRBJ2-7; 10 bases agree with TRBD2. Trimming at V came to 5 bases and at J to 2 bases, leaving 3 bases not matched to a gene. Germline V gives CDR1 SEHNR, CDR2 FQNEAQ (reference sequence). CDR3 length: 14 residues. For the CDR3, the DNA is TGTGCCAGCAGCCCTAGCGGGAGCCCCTACGAGCAGTACTTC. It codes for CASSPSGSPYEQYF.

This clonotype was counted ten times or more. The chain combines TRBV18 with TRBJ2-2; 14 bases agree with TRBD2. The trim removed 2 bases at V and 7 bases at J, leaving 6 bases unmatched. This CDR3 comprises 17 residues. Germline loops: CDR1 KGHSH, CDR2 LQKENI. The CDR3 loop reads CASSPGWTSGRNGELFF. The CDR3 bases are TGTGCCAGCTCACCAGGTTGGACTAGCGGGAGGAACGGGGAGCTGTTTTTT. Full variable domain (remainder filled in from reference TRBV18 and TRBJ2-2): NAGVMQNPRHLVRRRGQEARLRCSPMKGHSHVYWYRQLPEEGLKFMVYLQKENIIDESGMPKERFSAEFPKEGPSILRIQQVVRGDSAAYFCASSPGWTSGRNGELFFGEGSRLTVL.

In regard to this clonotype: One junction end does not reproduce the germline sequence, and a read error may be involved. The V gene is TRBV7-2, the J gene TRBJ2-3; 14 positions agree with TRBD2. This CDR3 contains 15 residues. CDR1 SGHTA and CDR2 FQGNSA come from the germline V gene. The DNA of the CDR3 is TGTGCCAGCACCCCCGGGACTAGCGGGAGTAGAACGCACTATTTT. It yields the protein CASTPGTSGSRTHYF.

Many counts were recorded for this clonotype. This chain's CDR3 is CAWSVLGTRSRDEQFF. The CDR3 DNA follows: TGTGCCTGGAGTGTACTCGGGACTAGATCCCGAGATGAGCAGTTCTTC. This chain links TRBV30 with TRBJ2-1; 8 bases are shared with TRBD2. The V gene's germline CDR1 is GTSNPN and CDR2 SVGIG (reference sequence). V was clipped by 0 bases and J by 8 bases; unmatched bases: 12. This CDR3 has 16 amino acids.

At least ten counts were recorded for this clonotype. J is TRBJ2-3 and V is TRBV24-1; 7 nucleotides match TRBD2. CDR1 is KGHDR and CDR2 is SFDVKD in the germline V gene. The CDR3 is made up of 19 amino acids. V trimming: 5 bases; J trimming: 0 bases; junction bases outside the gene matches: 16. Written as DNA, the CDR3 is TGTGCCACCAGTGCCCCTCTCGTGGGGGGGAGCTCTAGCACAGATACGCAGTATTTT. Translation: CATSAPLVGGSSSTDTQYF.

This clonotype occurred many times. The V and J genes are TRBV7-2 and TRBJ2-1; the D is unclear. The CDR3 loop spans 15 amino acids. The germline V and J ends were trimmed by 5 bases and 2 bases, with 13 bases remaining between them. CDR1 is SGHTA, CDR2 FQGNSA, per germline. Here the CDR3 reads CASSLQRVPYNEQFF. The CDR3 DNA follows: TGTGCCAGCAGCCTTCAGCGAGTTCCCTACAATGAGCAGTTCTTC.

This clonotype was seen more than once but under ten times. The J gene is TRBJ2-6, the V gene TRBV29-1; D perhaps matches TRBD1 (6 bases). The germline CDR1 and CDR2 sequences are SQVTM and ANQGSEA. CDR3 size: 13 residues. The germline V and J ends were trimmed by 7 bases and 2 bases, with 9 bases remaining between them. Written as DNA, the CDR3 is TGCAGCGGTTACAGGGCTGGGGCCAACGTCCTGACTTTC. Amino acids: CSGYRAGANVLTF. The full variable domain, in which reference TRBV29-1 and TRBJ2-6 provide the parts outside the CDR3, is SAVISQKPSRDICQRGTSLTIQCQVDSQVTMMFWYRQQPGQSLTLIATANQGSEATYESGFVIDKFPISRPNLTFSTLTVSNMSPEDSSIYLCSGYRAGANVLTFGAGSRLTVL.

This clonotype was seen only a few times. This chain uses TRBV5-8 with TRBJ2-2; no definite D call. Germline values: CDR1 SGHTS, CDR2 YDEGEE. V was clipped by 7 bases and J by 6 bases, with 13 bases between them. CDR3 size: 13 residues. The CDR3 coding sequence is TGTGCCAGCCGACATAGGGTACCCGGGGAGCTGTTTTTT. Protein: CASRHRVPGELFF.

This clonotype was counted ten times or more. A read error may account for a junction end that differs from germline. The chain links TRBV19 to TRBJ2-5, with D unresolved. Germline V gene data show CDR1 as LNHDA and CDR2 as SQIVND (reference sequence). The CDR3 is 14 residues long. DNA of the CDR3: TGTTCCAGTAGTATGCGGCAGGAGCCCACGGCCCAGTACTTC. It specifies CSSSMRQEPTAQYF.

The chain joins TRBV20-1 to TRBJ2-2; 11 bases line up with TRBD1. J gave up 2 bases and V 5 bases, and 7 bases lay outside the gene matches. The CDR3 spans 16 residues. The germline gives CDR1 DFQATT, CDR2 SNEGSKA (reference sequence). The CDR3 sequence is CSAGSRTGGNTGELFF. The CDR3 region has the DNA TGCAGTGCTGGGTCCAGGACAGGGGGCAACACCGGGGAGCTGTTTTTT.

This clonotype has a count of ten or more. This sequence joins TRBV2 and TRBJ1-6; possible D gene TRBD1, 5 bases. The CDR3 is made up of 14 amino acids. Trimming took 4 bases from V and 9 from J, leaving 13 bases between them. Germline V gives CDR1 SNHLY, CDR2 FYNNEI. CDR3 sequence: CASSVRRDGSPLHF. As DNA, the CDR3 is TGTGCCAGCAGTGTGCGCAGGGACGGTTCACCCCTCCACTTT. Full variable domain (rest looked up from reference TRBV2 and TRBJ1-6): EPEVTQTPSHQVTQMGQEVILRCVPISNHLYFYWYRQILGQKVEFLVSFYNNEISEKSEIFDDQFSVERPDGSNFTLKIRSTKLEDSAMYFCASSVRRDGSPLHFGNGTRLTVT.

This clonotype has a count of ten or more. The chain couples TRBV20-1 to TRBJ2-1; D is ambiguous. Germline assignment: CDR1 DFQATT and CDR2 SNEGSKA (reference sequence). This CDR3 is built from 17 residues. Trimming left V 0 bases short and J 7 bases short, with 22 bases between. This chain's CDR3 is CSARDRTPAKRRNEQFF. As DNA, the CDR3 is TGCAGTGCTAGAGATAGGACGCCCGCCAAAAGGCGTAATGAGCAGTTCTTC.

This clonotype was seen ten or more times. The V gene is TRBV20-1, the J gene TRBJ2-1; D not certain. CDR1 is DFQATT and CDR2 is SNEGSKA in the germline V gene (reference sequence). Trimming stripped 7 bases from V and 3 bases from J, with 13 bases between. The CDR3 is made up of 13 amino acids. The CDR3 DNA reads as TGCAGTGTGCCACGGCTGGGCTACAATGAGCAGTTCTTC. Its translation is CSVPRLGYNEQFF.

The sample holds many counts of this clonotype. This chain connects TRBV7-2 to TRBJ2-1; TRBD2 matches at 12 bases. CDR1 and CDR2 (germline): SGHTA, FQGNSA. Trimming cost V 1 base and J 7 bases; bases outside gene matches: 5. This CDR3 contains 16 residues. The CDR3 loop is CASSLGRLAGVNEQFF. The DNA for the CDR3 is TGTGCCAGCAGCTTAGGAAGACTAGCGGGAGTTAATGAGCAGTTCTTC.

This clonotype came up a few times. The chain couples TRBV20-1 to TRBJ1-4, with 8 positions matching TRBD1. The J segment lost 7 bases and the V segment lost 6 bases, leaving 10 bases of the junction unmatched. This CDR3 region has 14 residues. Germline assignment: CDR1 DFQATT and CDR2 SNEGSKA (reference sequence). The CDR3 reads CSAGNRGTGEKLFF. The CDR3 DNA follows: TGCAGTGCAGGGAACAGGGGGACGGGTGAAAAACTGTTTTTT.

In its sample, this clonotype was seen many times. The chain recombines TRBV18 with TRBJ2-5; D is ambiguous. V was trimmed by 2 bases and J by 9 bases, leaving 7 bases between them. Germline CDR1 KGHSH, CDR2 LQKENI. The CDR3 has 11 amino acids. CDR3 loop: CASSPDVAQYF. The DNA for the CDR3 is TGTGCCAGCTCACCAGACGTGGCCCAGTACTTC. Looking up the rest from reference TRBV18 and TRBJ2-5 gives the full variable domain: NAGVMQNPRHLVRRRGQEARLRCSPMKGHSHVYWYRQLPEEGLKFMVYLQKENIIDESGMPKERFSAEFPKEGPSILRIQQVVRGDSAAYFCASSPDVAQYFGPGTRLLVL.

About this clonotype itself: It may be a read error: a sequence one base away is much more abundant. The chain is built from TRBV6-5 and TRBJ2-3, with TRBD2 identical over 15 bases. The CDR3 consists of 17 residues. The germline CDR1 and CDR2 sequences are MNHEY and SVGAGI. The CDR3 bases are TGTTCCAGCAGTTACGAAGTCTGGACTAGCGGGAGGGCCTTGCAGTATTTT. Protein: CSSSYEVWTSGRALQYF.

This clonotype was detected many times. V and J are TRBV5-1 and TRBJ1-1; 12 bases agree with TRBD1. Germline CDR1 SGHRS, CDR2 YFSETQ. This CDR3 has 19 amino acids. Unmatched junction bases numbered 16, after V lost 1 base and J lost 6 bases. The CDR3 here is CASSLTVYRDRGPDPEAFF. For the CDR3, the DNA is TGCGCCAGCAGCTTGACGGTCTACCGGGACAGGGGGCCCGATCCTGAAGCTTTCTTT.

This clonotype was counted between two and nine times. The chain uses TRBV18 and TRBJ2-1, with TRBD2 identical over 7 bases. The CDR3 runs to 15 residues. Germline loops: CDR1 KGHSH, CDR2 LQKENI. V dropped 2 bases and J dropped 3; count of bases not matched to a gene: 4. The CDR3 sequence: CASSPAGEGYNEQFF. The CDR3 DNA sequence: TGTGCCAGCTCACCAGCGGGAGAGGGCTACAATGAGCAGTTCTTC.

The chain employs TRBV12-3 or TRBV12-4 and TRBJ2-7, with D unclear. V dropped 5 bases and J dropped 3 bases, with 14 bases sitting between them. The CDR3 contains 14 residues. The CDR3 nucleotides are TGTGCCAGCAGTCAGTACGGGCAGTACTACGAGCAGTACTTC. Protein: CASSQYGQYYEQYF.

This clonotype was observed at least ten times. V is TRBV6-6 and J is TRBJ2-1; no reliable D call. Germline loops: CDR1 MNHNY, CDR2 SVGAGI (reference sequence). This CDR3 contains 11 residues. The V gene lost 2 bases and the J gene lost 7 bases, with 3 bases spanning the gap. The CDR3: CASSYENEQFF. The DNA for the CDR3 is TGTGCCAGCAGTTACGAAAATGAGCAGTTCTTC.

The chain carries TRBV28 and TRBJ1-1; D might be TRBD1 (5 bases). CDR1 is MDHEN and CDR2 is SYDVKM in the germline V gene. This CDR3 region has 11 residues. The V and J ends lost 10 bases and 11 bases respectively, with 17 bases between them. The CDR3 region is CATQRTGGAFF. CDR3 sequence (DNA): TGTGCCACCCAGCGTACAGGAGGCGCTTTCTTT.

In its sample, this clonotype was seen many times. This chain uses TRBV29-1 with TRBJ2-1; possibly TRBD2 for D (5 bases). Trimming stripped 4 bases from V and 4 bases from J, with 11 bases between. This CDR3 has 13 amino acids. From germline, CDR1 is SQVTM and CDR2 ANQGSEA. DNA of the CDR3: TGCAGCGTTGCTTTTGACTATTACAATGAGCAGTTCTTC. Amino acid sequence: CSVAFDYYNEQFF.

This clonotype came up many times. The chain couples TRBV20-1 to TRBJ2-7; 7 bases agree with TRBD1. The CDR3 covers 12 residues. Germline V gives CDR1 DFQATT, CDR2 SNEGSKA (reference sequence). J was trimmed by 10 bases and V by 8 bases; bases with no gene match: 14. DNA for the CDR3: TGCAGTACTAAAATAGGGACAGACCTTCAGTACTTC. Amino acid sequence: CSTKIGTDLQYF.

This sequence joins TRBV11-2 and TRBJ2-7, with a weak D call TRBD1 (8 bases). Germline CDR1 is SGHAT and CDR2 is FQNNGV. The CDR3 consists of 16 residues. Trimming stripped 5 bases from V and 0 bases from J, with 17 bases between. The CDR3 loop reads CASSTGGGTSSYEQYF. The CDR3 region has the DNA TGTGCCAGCAGCACAGGGGGGGGGACCAGCTCCTACGAGCAGTACTTC.

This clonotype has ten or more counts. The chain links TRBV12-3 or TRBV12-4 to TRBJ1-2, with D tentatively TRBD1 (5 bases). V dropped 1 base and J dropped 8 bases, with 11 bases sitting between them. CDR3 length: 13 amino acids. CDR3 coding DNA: TGTGCCAGCAGTTTAGGGCAGGGAGGCGGCTACACCTTC. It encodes CASSLGQGGGYTF.

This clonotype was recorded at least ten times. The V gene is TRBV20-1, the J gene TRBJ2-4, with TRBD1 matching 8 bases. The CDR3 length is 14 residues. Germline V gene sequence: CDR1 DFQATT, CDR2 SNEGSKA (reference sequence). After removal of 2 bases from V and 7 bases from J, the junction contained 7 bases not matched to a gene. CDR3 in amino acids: CSARLGQGPNIQYF. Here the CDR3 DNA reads TGCAGTGCTAGACTAGGACAGGGACCGAACATTCAGTACTTC.

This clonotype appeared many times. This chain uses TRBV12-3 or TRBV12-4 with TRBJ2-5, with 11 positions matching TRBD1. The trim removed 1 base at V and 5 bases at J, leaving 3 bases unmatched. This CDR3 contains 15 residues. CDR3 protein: CASSLGTGGAETQYF. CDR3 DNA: TGTGCCAGCAGTTTAGGGACAGGGGGCGCGGAGACCCAGTACTTC.

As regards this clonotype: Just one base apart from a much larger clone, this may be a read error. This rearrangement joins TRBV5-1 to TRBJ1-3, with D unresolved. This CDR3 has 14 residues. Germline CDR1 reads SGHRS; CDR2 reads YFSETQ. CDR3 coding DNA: TGCGCCGGCAGCTTGGGTACGACTGGAAACACCATATATTTT. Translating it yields CAGSLGTTGNTIYF.

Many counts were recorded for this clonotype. The DNA for the CDR3 is TGTGCCAGCAGCCAAGGGGGCGCCCCTCCGAACGAGCAGTACTTC. Its translation is CASSQGGAPPNEQYF. The chain links TRBV4-2 to TRBJ2-7, with D possibly being TRBD1 (5 bases). V lost 1 base to trimming and J lost 5 bases, with 15 bases between them. This CDR3 is built from 15 residues. Germline V gives CDR1 LGHNA, CDR2 YNFKEQ.